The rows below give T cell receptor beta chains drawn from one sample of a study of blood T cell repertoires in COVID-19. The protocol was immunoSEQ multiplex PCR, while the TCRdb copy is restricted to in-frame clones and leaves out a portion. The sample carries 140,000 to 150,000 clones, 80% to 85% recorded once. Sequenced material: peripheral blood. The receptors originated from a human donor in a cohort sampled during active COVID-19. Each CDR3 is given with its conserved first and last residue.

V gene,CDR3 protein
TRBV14,CASSQGQVGEKLFF
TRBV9,CASSHRTGNEKLFF
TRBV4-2,CASSQGIAGGEETQYF
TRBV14,CASSHRETSSYNEQFF
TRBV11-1,CASSLRLQPLPYEQYF
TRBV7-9,CASSEGQGGTDTQYF
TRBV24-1,CATSDTENYGYTF
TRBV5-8,CASSLGQGASYNEQFF
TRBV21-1,CASSKGTSGSAEQYF
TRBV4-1,CASSHPPRPVTALSYNEQFF
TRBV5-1,CASSLGAGDEKLFF
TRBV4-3,CASSRYFKGVGLRETQYF
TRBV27,CASSLTPLGGARTGELFF
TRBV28,CASSLSGGSWADTQYF
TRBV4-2,CASSQAQGMGGGSGNTIYF
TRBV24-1,CATRGPAGGYTF
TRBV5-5,CASSIAGGHYEQYF
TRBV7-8,CASSPLAGGPTEQYF
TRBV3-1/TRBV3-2,CASSPTGVGGYTF
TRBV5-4,CASSLATGENIQYF
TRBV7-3,CASSSTGTDQTQYF
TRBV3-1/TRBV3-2,CASSQESGQAAYEQYF
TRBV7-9,CASSPVGTGAMNTEAFF
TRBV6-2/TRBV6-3,CASSYIEGQAGFHLRETQYF
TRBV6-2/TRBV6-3,CASSYQRLAGYPRDEQFF
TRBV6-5,CASSYRGTDSYEQYF
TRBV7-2,CASTPRGTDTQYF
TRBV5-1,CASSLDRGSPLHF
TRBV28,CASRSGTGYQPQHF
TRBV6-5,CASRKTHEAYEQYF
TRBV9,CASSVSTGSGYEQYF
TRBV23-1,CASSPRGATYEQYF
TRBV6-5,CASHPRMDLKQYF
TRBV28,CASSLNPGAYEQYF
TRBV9,CASNSQVDTQYF
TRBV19,CASSIVTGYSNQPQHF
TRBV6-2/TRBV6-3,CASSFPARTPYEQYF
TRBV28,CASSSDEQYF
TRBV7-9,CASSPIAVSYNEQFF
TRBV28,CASSKKGEVSGYTF
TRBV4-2,CASSQDTRWYNEQFF
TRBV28,CASSLPGTVYEQYF
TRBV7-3,CASSPSGVLGSYEQYF
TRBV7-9,CASSPTTRDRGSSYEQYF
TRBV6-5,CASSYGQAQNIQYF
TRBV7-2,CASSETGRNQPQHF
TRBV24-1,CATSAAGAHGYTF
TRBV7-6,CASSLDTQGRDGYTF